This T cell receptor beta chain was retrieved from a study of identical twins. Overall study findings and caveats: The same donors were not followed; conclusions instead depended on cross-sectional statistical analysis.

Each CDR3 protein gets one entry after TCRdb re-called the 5' RACE reads with MiXCR. The sample gives 450,000 or so distinct CDR3 sequences, 13% to 15% of which show up once; about 0.94% is in the top ten. A note on this clonotype: The target antigen is unknown.

The length of the CDR3 is 14 residues. Germline loops: CDR1 DFQATT, CDR2 SNEGSKA (reference sequence). V was shortened by 2 bases and J by 3 bases, with 14 bases between the two germline ends. The sample was also linked to a second study, of yellow fever vaccine responses in identical twins. In that study: Reportedly, the T cell response mounted by twins to vaccine seemed partly convergent, partly personalized.

The source of this sequence is a woman aged 18-35 years in good health. The source material was CD4+ T cells sorted from blood. The V gene is TRBV20-1, the J gene TRBJ2-7; D unresolved. The CDR3 DNA reads as TGCAGTGCTAGACGCCTAGGGCTAAGCTACGAGCAGTACTTC. Encoded protein: CSARRLGLSYEQYF.